Listed below are T cell receptor beta chains from one sample, sequenced in a study of T cells after yellow fever vaccination. TCRdb itself ran the 5' RACE reads through MiXCR, one entry per CDR3 protein. The sample contains approximately 330,000 distinct CDR3 sequences, about 4% of which appear only once. Sequencing used PBMCs, obtained 5 days after the yellow fever booster vaccination. The receptors stem from a young man who received the YFV17D yellow fever vaccine. Both conserved end residues are part of each CDR3. A D gene is named only where the DNA matches it firmly. Clone size is not always given. Where it is, it says once, few, many or a class for expanded clones.

cdr3_nt cdr3_aa v_call d_call clone_size j_call
TGCGCCAGCAGCCTCCAGACAGGGAGGGAGAACATTCAGTACTTC CASSLQTGRENIQYF TRBV4-1 . many TRBJ2-4
TGCGCCAGCAGCCAAGATGGGGCTAGCGGGGGGGGCTACAATGAGCAGTTCTTC CASSQDGASGGGYNEQFF TRBV4-1 TRBD2 few TRBJ2-1
TGTGCCAGCAGCCCCGGGGGGGCAGAGACCCAGTACTTC CASSPGGAETQYF TRBV9 TRBD2 many TRBJ2-5
TGTGCCAGTAGTCGGACTAGGTCGAATACGCAGTATTTT CASSRTRSNTQYF TRBV19 TRBD2 . TRBJ2-3
TGTGCCACCAGCAGAGGGAGGGGGCCAGTCACCGGGGAGCTGTTTTTT CATSRGRGPVTGELFF TRBV15 . few TRBJ2-2
TGTGCCAGCAGTGTCCTGACAGGGAATGAGCAGTTCTTC CASSVLTGNEQFF TRBV12-3/TRBV12-4 TRBD1 few TRBJ2-1
TGCGCCAGCAGTACCGGGACTAGCTCCTACGAGCAGTACTTC CASSTGTSSYEQYF TRBV4-3 TRBD2 few TRBJ2-7
TGTGCCAGCAGTTTATCGTTTAGCGGGGGGGCCAGTACGCAGTATTTT CASSLSFSGGASTQYF TRBV27 TRBD2 few TRBJ2-3
TGTGCCAGCCGCCAGGACGGATATGAAAAACTGTTTTTT CASRQDGYEKLFF TRBV27 . . TRBJ1-4
TGCGCCAGCAGTGACGTCCAGGGGGGAGGGGAGCCCCAGCATTTT CASSDVQGGGEPQHF TRBV10-2 TRBD1 many TRBJ1-5
TGTGCCAGCAGCCTACCCGGGACTTACAATGAGCAGTTCTTC CASSLPGTYNEQFF TRBV7-2 . many TRBJ2-1
TGTGCCAGCAGACAACGGCCCGGTGACGGAAATGATGAGCAGTACTTC CASRQRPGDGNDEQYF TRBV7-9 . few TRBJ2-7
TGCGCCAGCAGCTTGGCGGCCGTTGTGGTCTTT CASSLAAVVVF TRBV5-1 . many TRBJ1-1
TGTGCCAGCAGCTTAAACTCCCACAATGAGCAGTTCTTC CASSLNSHNEQFF TRBV7-9 . few TRBJ2-1
TGTGCCAGCAGCGTTACAGGGGGCAAAGAGACCCAGTACTTC CASSVTGGKETQYF TRBV9 TRBD1 many TRBJ2-5
TGTGCCTGGAGTAGATTGGGGGGGCCTAGCACAGATACGCAGTATTTT CAWSRLGGPSTDTQYF TRBV30 . . TRBJ2-3
TGTGCCAGCTCCGGGACAGGGGTCACAGATACGCAGTATTTT CASSGTGVTDTQYF TRBV18 TRBD1 few TRBJ2-3
TGTGCCAGCAGCCAAGGGGCGGGCGAGACTGAAGCTTTCTTT CASSQGAGETEAFF TRBV4-2 . . TRBJ1-1
TGTGCCAGCAGCCAAGGGGAGGGCAGCGGCACCGGGGAGCTGTTTTTT CASSQGEGSGTGELFF TRBV3-1 TRBD2 many TRBJ2-2
TGTGCCAGCAGTGTGGGGTCCGATACGCAGTATTTT CASSVGSDTQYF TRBV5-4 . few TRBJ2-3
TGCAGCGTGGAGTGCAGCACCGGGGAGCTGTTTTTT CSVECSTGELFF TRBV29-1 . many TRBJ2-2
TGTGCCATCAGTGAGTCGATGGGGGTGCAAGAGACCCAGTACTTC CAISESMGVQETQYF TRBV10-3 . few TRBJ2-5
TGTGCCAGCAGCAAGGGGCTAGACCAAGAGACCCAGTACTTC CASSKGLDQETQYF TRBV5-4 . few TRBJ2-5
TGTGCCAGCAGTTATGGACCGGGACGCACCTACAATGAGCAGTTCTTC CASSYGPGRTYNEQFF TRBV2 . . TRBJ2-1
TGTGCCAGCTTACCGGGACGAGGGACCCAGTACTTC CASLPGRGTQYF TRBV2 . . TRBJ2-5
TGCGCCAGCAGCTTGGCCGGCGGGGGGGCCAGGTTGGAGACCCAGTACTTC CASSLAGGGARLETQYF TRBV5-1 TRBD2 . TRBJ2-5
TGTGCCACCAGCAGGGCTGTCGCTAGCGGGGGCCTCCCAGAGACCCAGTACTTC CATSRAVASGGLPETQYF TRBV15 TRBD2 . TRBJ2-5
TGCAGTGCTAGATTCGGGGGCAGCTATGGCTACACCTTC CSARFGGSYGYTF TRBV20-1 . few TRBJ1-2
TGTGCCAGCAGCCAGGGGGCACCTCCCACAGATACGCAGTATTTT CASSQGAPPTDTQYF TRBV9 TRBD1 . TRBJ2-3
TGTGCCAGCAGCTTAGGGGGGACGCTAAAAGACAATGAGCAGTTCTTC CASSLGGTLKDNEQFF TRBV7-2 . . TRBJ2-1
TGTGCCAGCAGTGAGAGGGGGACAGGGGTGAACGAGCAGTACTTC CASSERGTGVNEQYF TRBV2 TRBD1 . TRBJ2-7
TGTGCCAGCTCACCACAGGATTCAGATACGCAGTATTTT CASSPQDSDTQYF TRBV18 . few TRBJ2-3
TGTGCCAGCAGTTACAGTGCCTATCAGCCCCAGCATTTT CASSYSAYQPQHF TRBV6-6 . many TRBJ1-5
TGTGCCAGCAGTACGTGGGGTCAGCCCCAGCATTTT CASSTWGQPQHF TRBV12-3/TRBV12-4 . many TRBJ1-5
TGTGCCAGCAGCCCCCAGGGTGTAGGAGCTGAAGCTTTCTTT CASSPQGVGAEAFF TRBV7-2 . . TRBJ1-1
TGTGCCAGCAGCTTCTCATCGCGTTACGGGGGAAAAGAGACCCAGTACTTC CASSFSSRYGGKETQYF TRBV6-5 . few TRBJ2-5
TGTGCCAGCAGCTTTTCATCGGCGGGGGGCCACAATGAGCAGTTCTTC CASSFSSAGGHNEQFF TRBV11-2 TRBD2 many TRBJ2-1
TGTGCCAGCAGTTTATCACGGCTTAGTGGGGCCAACGTCCTGACTTTC CASSLSRLSGANVLTF TRBV27 . many TRBJ2-6
TGTGCCAGCACCCGGTCGCTCCGGGGGTCGACGCAGTATTTT CASTRSLRGSTQYF TRBV7-2 . . TRBJ2-3
TGTGCCACCGTGCAAGCTGGTGAGCAGTTCTTC CATVQAGEQFF TRBV24-1 . few TRBJ2-1
TGTGCCAGCAGCTTGGCCGGGGGTCATGGCTACACCTTC CASSLAGGHGYTF TRBV5-6 . . TRBJ1-2